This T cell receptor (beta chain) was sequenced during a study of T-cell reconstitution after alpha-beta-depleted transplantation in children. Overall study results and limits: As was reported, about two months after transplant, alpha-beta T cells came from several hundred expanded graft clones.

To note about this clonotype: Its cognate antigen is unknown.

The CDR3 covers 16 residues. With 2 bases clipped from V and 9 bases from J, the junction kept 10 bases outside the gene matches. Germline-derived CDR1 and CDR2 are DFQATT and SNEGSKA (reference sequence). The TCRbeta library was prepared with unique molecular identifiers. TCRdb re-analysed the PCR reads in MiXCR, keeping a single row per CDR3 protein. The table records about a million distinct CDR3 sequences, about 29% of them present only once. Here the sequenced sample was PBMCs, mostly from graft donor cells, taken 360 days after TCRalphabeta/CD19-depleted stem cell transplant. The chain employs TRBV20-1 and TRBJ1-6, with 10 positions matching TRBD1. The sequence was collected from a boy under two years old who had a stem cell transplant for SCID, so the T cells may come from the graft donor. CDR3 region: CSARTYGQGVSSPLHF. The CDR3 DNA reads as TGCAGTGCTAGAACCTACGGACAGGGGGTTTCTTCACCCCTCCACTTT.